One and the same sample provided the 13 T cell receptor beta chains below, sequenced in a study of blood T cells in healthy people across ages. The authors ran a second PCR of 7 to 11 cycles using a sample-barcoded 5' primer and a J-beta primer mix. MiXCR, applied by TCRdb to the 5' RACE reads, yields one record per CDR3 protein. Of over 950,000 distinct CDR3 sequences in the sample, more than 30% were seen once. The sample taken for sequencing was blood. The receptor source for this set is a man aged 18 to 35 in good health.

The rearrangement joins TRBV6-6 to TRBJ1-5, with 8 bases identical to TRBD1. V gave up 5 bases and J gave up 9 bases; unmatched junction bases: 12. The CDR3 extends over 15 amino acids. Germline V CDR1 and CDR2: MNHNY, SVGAGI (reference sequence). CDR3 sequence reads: CASSAGAGGFLPQHF. CDR3 DNA sequence: TGTGCCAGCAGTGCCGGGGCAGGGGGCTTTTTGCCCCAGCATTTT.

V gene TRBV29-1 combines with J gene TRBJ2-6; D uncertain. CDR3 length: 13 residues. The V end was cut by 5 bases, the J end by 1 base, with 6 bases between. Germline loops: CDR1 SQVTM, CDR2 ANQGSEA. CDR3 loop: CSVIPSGANVLTF. CDR3 nucleotides: TGCAGCGTTATCCCTTCTGGGGCCAACGTCCTGACTTTC.

Comment on this clonotype: The junction differs from germline at one of its ends, possibly a read error. The chain couples TRBV6-5 to TRBJ1-2, with D perhaps matching TRBD1 (6 bases). The CDR3 is made up of 14 amino acids. The V gene's germline CDR1 is MNHEY and CDR2 SVGAGI. The CDR3 DNA follows: TGTGCCACCAGTTACAAGGGGGAGGTAGGAGGCTACACCTTC. This codes for CATSYKGEVGGYTF.

The J gene is TRBJ1-2, the V gene TRBV2, with a possible D match to TRBD1 (6 bases). CDR3 size: 14 residues. Per germline, CDR1 SNHLY and CDR2 FYNNEI. Trimming left V 8 bases short and J 2 bases short, with 15 bases between. In DNA form, the CDR3 reads TGTGCCAGCCAAAAGGCAGGGACAAACTATGGCTACACCTTC. Protein: CASQKAGTNYGYTF.

This clonotype was observed a handful of times. Here the CDR3 reads CASSPDSMPYNSPLHF. CDR3 nucleotides: TGTGCCAGCAGCCCGGACAGTATGCCCTATAATTCACCCCTCCACTTT. This chain connects TRBV4-2 to TRBJ1-6; a weak D match, TRBD1 (6 bases). The germline V gene encodes CDR1 LGHNA and CDR2 YNFKEQ. V lost 4 bases and J 2 bases, leaving 12 bases between the germline ends. The CDR3 runs 16 residues.

This chain joins TRBV7-3 and TRBJ1-1; tentative D call: TRBD1 (5 bases). Germline V gene sequence: CDR1 SGHTA, CDR2 FQGTGA. This CDR3 spans 14 amino acids. V gave up 3 bases and J gave up 4 bases, with 12 bases separating them. Here the CDR3 DNA reads TGTGCCAGCAGCTTCGGCCCCGGGGGCACTGAAGCTTTCTTT. It codes for CASSFGPGGTEAFF.

This clonotype was seen a few times. The chain carries TRBV21-1 and TRBJ2-7; TRBD1 is the table's D call and was not checked against the DNA. TRBV21-1 is described as a pseudogene. This CDR3 contains 16 residues. The DNA for the CDR3 is TGTGCCAGCAGCAACGATCTGGGGACGCAGTCCTACGAGCAGTACTTC. This sequence encodes CASSNDLGTQSYEQYF.

This clonotype was counted a few times. The gene calls are TRBV20-1 and TRBJ2-1, with a possible D match to TRBD2 (7 bases). The CDR3 is made up of 16 amino acids. Looked up from germline, CDR1 is DFQATT and CDR2 is SNEGSKA (reference sequence). Trimming took 6 bases from V and 0 from J, leaving 18 bases between them. The CDR3 sequence is CSAQRGGRSSYNEQFF. The CDR3 DNA reads as TGCAGTGCCCAGAGGGGGGGGCGAAGCTCCTACAATGAGCAGTTCTTC.

The rearrangement uses TRBV6-2 or TRBV6-3 and TRBJ1-2; D not resolved. This CDR3 is 15 amino acids long. CDR1 is MNHEY and CDR2 is SVGEGT in the germline V gene. Trimming took 2 bases from V and 3 from J, leaving 13 bases between them. CDR3 loop: CASSYELAFDYGYTF. CDR3 DNA: TGTGCCAGCAGTTACGAGTTAGCATTTGACTATGGCTACACCTTC.

The J gene is TRBJ1-2, the V gene TRBV12-5, with TRBD1 matching 9 bases. Trimming took 6 bases from V and 7 from J; bases not matched to a gene: 15. Germline-derived CDR1 and CDR2 are LGHNT and FRNRAP. This CDR3 is built from 16 residues. The CDR3 DNA follows: TGTGCTAGTGGCGTAGGAAAAGGGACAGGGAGAAGTGGCTACACCTTC. It yields the protein CASGVGKGTGRSGYTF.

This clonotype was counted a few times. The rearrangement links TRBV5-1 to TRBJ2-5; D not certain. V shed 2 bases and J shed 11 bases, with 13 bases lying between them. The CDR3 consists of 12 residues. Germline V gene sequence: CDR1 SGHRS, CDR2 YFSETQ. CDR3 nucleotides: TGCGCCAGCAGCTTAGGATCCGATGAGCAGTACTTC. It translates to CASSLGSDEQYF.

This clonotype was found a few times. V is TRBV12-3 or TRBV12-4 and J is TRBJ2-7, with D maybe TRBD2 (6 bases). V gave up 3 bases and J gave up 6 bases, with 18 bases separating them. This CDR3 region has 15 residues. The CDR3: CASSFQGQGLGEQYF. The CDR3 bases are TGTGCCAGCAGTTTCCAAGGGCAGGGACTTGGCGAGCAGTACTTC.

CDR3 amino acids: CASSHPGSRRGEQYF. Written as DNA, the CDR3 is TGCGCCAGCAGCCATCCCGGGTCCCGACGTGGTGAGCAGTACTTC. The chain joins TRBV4-3 to TRBJ2-7; no clear D gene. V was pared by 3 bases and J by 7 bases, with 19 bases between. This CDR3 is built from 15 residues. Per germline, CDR1 LGHNA and CDR2 YSLEER.